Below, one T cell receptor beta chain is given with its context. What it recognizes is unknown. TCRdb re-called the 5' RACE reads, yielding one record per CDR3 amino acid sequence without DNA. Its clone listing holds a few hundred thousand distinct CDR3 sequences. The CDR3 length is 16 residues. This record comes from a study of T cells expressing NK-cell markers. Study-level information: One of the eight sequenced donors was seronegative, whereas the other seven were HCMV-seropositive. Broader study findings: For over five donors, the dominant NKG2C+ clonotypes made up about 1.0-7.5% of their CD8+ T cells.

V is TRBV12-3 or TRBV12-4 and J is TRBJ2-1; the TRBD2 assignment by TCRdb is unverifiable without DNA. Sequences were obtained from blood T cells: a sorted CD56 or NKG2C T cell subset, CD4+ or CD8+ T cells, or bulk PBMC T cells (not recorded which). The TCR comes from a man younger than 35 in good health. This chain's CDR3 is CASIPLGTSGDNEQFF.